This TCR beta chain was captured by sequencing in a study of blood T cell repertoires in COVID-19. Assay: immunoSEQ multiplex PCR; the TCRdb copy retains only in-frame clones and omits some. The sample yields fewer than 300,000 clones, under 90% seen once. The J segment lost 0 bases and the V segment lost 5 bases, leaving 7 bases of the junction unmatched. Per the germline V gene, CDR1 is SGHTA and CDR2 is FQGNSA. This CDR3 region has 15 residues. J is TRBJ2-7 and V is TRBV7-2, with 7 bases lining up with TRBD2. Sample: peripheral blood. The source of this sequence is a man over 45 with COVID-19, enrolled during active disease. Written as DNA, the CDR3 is TGTGCCAGCAGCCAACTAGCGTCAAGCTCCTACGAGCAGTACTTC. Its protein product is CASSQLASSSYEQYF.